This is a list of T cell receptor beta chains from one sample in a study of blood T cell repertoires in COVID-19. The data were produced by immunoSEQ multiplex PCR, yet TCRdb's version contains in-frame clones alone and is incomplete. The repertoire consists of some 350,000 clones, with roughly 90% occurring once and the leading ten covering 6.5% to 8%. The sequenced sample was peripheral blood. The receptors stem from a man in his late teens or twenties with active or convalescent COVID-19. Each CDR3 is given with its conserved first and last residue. The D gene is left open where the match is weak. Clone size is shown for a subset of rows, as once, few, many or a class of expanded clone.

j_call clone_size d_call cdr3_length v_call cdr3_aa cdr3_nt
TRBJ2-3 . . 16 TRBV11-2 CASSLISQALTDTQYF TGTGCCAGCAGCTTAATATCGCAGGCCCTCACAGATACGCAGTATTTT
TRBJ2-2 . TRBD1 15 TRBV11-2 CASSSDRVNTGELFF TGTGCCAGCAGCTCGGACAGGGTGAACACCGGGGAGCTGTTTTTT
TRBJ2-7 . . 15 TRBV27 CASSPTAPGGYEQYF TGTGCCAGCAGCCCCACGGCCCCGGGTGGGTACGAGCAGTACTTC
TRBJ1-2 . . 14 TRBV19 CASSIAQGSYGYTF TGTGCCAGTAGTATAGCCCAGGGAAGCTATGGCTACACCTTC
TRBJ2-7 . . 13 TRBV27 CASGGVNRYEQYF TGTGCCAGCGGGGGCGTTAATCGCTACGAGCAGTACTTC
TRBJ2-1 . . 13 TRBV2 CASSEGALSEQFF TGTGCCAGCAGTGAAGGAGCGTTGAGTGAGCAGTTCTTC
TRBJ2-7 . TRBD1 16 TRBV19 CASSVSRQGASYEQYF TGTGCCAGTAGTGTCTCAAGACAGGGGGCTTCGTACGAGCAGTACTTC
TRBJ1-1 once . 14 TRBV7-3 CASSFGAGGTEAFF TGTGCCAGCAGCTTTGGGGCTGGGGGGACTGAAGCTTTCTTT
TRBJ1-2 . TRBD1 15 TRBV9 CASSAGQEGSYGYTF TGTGCCAGCAGCGCCGGACAGGAGGGATCATATGGCTACACCTTC
TRBJ1-5 once TRBD1 16 TRBV19 CASRGGTGNTNQPQHF TGTGCCAGTAGGGGGGGGACAGGGAATACCAATCAGCCCCAGCATTTT
TRBJ1-6 . . 13 TRBV5-6 CASSWTSSSPLHF TGTGCCAGCAGTTGGACAAGTAGTTCACCCCTCCACTTT
TRBJ2-5 . . 13 TRBV18 CASSPGRQETQYF TGTGCCAGCTCACCGGGGAGGCAAGAGACCCAGTACTTC